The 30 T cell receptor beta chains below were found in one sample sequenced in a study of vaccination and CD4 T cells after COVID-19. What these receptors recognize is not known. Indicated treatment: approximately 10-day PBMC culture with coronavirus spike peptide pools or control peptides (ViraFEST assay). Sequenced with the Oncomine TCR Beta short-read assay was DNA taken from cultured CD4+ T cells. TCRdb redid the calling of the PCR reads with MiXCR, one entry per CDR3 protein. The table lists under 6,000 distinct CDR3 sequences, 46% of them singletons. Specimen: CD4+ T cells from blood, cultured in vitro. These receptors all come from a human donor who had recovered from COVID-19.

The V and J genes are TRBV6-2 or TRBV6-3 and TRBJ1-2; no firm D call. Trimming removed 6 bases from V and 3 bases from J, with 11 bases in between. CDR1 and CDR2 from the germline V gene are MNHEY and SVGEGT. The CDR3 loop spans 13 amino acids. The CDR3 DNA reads TGTGCCAGCAGCCGGCGCGGTGACTATGGCTACACCTTC. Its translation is CASSRRGDYGYTF.

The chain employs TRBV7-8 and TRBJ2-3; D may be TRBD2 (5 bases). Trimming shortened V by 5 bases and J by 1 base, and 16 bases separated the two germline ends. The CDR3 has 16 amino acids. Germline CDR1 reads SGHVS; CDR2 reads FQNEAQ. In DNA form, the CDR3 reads TGTGCCAGCAGCCGACGGGGTGGACTGGGCACAGATACGCAGTATTTT. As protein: CASSRRGGLGTDTQYF. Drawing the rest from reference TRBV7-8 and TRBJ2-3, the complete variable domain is GAGVSQSPRYKVAKRGQDVALRCDPISGHVSLFWYQQALGQGPEFLTYFQNEAQLDKSGLPSDRFFAERPEGSVSTLKIQRTQQEDSAVYLCASSRRGGLGTDTQYFGPGTRLTVL.

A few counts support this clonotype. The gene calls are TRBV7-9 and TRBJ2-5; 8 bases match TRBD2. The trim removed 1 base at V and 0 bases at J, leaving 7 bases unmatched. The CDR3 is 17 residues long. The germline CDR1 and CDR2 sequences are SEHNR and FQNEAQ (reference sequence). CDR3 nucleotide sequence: TGTGCCAGCAGCTTAGGCCGCGGGGGGACCTACCAAGAGACCCAGTACTTC. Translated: CASSLGRGGTYQETQYF.

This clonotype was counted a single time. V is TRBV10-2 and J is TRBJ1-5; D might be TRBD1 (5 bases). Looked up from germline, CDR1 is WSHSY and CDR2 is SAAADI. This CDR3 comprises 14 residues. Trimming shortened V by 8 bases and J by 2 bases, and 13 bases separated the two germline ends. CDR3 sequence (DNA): TGCGCCAGCGGCTTTGGAGGGGGCAATCAGCCCCAGCATTTT. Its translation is CASGFGGGNQPQHF.

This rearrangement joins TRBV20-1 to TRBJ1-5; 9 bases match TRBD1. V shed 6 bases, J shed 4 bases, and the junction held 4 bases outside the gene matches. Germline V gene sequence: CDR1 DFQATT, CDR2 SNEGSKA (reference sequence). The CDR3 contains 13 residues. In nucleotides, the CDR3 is TGCAGTGCGTGGACAGGGGAGAATCAGCCCCAGCATTTT. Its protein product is CSAWTGENQPQHF.

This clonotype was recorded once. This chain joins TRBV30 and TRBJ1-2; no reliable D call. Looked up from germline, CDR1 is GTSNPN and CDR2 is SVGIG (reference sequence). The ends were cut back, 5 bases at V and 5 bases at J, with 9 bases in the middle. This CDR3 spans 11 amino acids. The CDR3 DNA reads TGTGCCTGGTTGGGAGGGTATGGCTACACCTTC. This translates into CAWLGGYGYTF.

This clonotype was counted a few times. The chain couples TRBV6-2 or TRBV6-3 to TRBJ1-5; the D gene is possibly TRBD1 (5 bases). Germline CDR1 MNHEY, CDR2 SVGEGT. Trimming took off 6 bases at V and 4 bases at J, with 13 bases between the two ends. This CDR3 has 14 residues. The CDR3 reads CASSPLGGNQPQHF. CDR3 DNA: TGTGCCAGCAGCCCCCTGGGGGGGAATCAGCCCCAGCATTTT.

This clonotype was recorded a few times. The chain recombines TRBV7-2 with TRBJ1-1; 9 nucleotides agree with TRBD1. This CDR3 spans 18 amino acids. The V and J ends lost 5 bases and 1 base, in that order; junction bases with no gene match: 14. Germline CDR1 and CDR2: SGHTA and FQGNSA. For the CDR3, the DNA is TGTGCCAGCAGCGTCCAAGCTGGGACAGGGAGGAGGAACACTGAAGCTTTCTTT. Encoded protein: CASSVQAGTGRRNTEAFF.

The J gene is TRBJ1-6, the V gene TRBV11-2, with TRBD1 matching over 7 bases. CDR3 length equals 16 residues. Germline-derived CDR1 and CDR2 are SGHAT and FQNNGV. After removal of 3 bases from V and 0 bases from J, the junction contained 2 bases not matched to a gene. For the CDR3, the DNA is TGTGCCAGCAGCTTGGGACAGAGCTCCTATAATTCACCCCTCCACTTT. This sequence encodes CASSLGQSSYNSPLHF.

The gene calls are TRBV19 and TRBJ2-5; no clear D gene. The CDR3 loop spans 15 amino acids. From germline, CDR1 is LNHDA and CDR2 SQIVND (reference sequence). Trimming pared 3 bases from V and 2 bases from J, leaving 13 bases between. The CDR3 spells CASSIGGSLQETQYF. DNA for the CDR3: TGTGCCAGTAGTATTGGTGGCAGTCTGCAAGAGACCCAGTACTTC.

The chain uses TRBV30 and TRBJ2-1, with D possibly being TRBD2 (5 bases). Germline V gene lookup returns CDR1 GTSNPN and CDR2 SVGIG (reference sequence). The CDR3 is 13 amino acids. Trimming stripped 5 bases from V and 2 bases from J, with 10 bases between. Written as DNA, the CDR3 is TGTGCCTGGGGCGTCGGGGCCTACAATGAGCAGTTCTTC. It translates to CAWGVGAYNEQFF.

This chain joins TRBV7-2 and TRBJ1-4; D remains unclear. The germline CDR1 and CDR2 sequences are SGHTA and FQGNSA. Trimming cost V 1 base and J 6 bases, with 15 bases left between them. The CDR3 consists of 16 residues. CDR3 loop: CASSLVPGVNDEKLFF. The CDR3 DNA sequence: TGTGCCAGCAGCTTAGTTCCGGGAGTGAATGATGAAAAACTGTTTTTT. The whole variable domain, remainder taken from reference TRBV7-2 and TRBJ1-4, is GAGVSQSPSNKVTEKGKDVELRCDPISGHTALYWYRQSLGQGLEFLIYFQGNSAPDKSGLPSDRFSAERTGGSVSTLTIQRTQQEDSAVYLCASSLVPGVNDEKLFFGSGTQLSVL.

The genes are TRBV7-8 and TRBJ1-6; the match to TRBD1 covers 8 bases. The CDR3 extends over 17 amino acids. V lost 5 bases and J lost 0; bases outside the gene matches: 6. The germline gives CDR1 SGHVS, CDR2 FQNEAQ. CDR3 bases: TGTGCCAGCAGCCCGAGACAGGGGAGCTCCTATAATTCACCCCTCCACTTT. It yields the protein CASSPRQGSSYNSPLHF.

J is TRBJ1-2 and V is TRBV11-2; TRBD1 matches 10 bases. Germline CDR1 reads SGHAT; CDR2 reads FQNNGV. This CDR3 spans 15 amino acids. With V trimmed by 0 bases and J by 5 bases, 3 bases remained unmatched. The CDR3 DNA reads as TGTGCCAGCAGCTTAGACGGGACAGGGGAGTATGGCTACACCTTC. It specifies CASSLDGTGEYGYTF.

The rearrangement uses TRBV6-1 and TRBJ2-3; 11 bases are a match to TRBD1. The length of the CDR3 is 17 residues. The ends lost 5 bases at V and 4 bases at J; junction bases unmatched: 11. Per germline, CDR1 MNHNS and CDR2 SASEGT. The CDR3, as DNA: TGTGCCAGCAGTCCCATGCCCGGGACAGGGGGACCAGATACGCAGTATTTT. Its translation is CASSPMPGTGGPDTQYF.

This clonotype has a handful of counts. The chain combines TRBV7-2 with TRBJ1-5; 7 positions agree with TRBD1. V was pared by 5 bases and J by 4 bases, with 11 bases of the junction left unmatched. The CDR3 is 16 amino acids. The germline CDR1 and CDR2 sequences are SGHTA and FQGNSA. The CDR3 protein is CASSTRQGGPNQPQHF. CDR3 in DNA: TGTGCCAGCAGCACCCGACAGGGTGGCCCGAATCAGCCCCAGCATTTT.

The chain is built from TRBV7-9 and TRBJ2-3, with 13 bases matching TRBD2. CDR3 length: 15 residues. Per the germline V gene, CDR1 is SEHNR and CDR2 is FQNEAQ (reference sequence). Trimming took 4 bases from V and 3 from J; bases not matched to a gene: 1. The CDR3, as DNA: TGTGCCAGCAGCTCGGGACTAGCGGGGACAGATACGCAGTATTTT. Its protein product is CASSSGLAGTDTQYF.

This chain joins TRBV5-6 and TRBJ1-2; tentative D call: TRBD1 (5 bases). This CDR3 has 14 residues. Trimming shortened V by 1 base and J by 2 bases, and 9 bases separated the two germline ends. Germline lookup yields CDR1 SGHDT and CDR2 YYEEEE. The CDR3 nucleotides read TGTGCCAGCAGCTTGTTCGACAGAAACTATGGCTACACCTTC. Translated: CASSLFDRNYGYTF.

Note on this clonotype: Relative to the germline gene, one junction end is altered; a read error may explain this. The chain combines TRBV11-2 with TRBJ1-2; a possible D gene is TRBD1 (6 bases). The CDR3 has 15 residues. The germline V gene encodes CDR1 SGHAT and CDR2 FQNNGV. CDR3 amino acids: CAGSLSGAKDHGYTF. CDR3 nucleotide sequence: TGTGCCGGCAGCTTGTCGGGGGCGAAAGATCATGGCTACACCTTC.

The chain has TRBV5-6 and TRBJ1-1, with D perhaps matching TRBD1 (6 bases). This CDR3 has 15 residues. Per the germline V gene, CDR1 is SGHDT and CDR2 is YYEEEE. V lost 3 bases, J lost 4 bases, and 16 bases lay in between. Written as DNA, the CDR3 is TGTGCCAGCAGCTGGGGGCCAGGGACGGCCACTGAAGCTTTCTTT. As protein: CASSWGPGTATEAFF.

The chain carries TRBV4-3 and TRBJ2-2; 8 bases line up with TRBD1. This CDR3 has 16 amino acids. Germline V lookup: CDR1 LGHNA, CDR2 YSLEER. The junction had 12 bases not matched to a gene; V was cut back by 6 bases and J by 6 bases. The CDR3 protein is CASSRDPGQAAGELFF. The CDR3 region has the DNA TGCGCCAGCAGTCGGGACCCGGGACAGGCGGCCGGGGAGCTGTTTTTT.

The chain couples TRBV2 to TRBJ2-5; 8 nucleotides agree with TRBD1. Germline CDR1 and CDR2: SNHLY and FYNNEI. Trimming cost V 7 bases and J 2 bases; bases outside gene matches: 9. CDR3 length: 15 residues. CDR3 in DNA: TGTGCCAGCATTAAGACAGGGGCCCGTCAAGAGACCCAGTACTTC. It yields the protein CASIKTGARQETQYF.

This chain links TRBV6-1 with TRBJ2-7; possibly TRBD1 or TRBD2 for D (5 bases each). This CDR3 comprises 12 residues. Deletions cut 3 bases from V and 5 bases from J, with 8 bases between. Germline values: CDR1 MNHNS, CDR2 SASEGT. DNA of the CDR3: TGTGCCAGCAGTGAGGGGGATCACGAGCAGTACTTC. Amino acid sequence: CASSEGDHEQYF.

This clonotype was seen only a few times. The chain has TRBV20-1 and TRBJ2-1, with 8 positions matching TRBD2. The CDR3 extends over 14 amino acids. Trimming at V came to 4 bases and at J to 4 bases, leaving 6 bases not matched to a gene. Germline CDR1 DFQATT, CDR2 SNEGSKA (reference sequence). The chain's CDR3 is CSATSSGQYNEQFF. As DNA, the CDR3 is TGCAGTGCTACCTCTAGCGGGCAATACAATGAGCAGTTCTTC.

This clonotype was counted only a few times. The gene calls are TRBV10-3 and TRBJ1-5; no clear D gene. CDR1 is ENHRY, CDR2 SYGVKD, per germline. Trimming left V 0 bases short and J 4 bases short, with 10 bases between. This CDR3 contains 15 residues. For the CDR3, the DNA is TGTGCCATCAGTGAGTCGGGTTTGGCGAATCAGCCCCAGCATTTT. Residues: CAISESGLANQPQHF.

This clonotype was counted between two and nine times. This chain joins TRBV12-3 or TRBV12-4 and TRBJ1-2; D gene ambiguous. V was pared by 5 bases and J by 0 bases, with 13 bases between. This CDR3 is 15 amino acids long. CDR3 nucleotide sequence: TGTGCCAGCAGTAGGGATGGGAAGGCTAACTATGGCTACACCTTC. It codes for CASSRDGKANYGYTF.

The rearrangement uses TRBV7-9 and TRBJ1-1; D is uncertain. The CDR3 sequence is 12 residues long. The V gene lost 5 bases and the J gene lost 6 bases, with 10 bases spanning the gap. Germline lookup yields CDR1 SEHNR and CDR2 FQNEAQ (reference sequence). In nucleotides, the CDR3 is TGTGCCAGCAGCCGTATGGAAGCTGAAGCTTTCTTT. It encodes CASSRMEAEAFF. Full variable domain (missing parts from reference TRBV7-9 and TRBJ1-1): DTGVSQNPRHKITKRGQNVTFRCDPISEHNRLYWYRQTLGQGPEFLTYFQNEAQLEKSRLLSDRFSAERPKGSFSTLEIQRTEQGDSAMYLCASSRMEAEAFFGQGTRLTVV.

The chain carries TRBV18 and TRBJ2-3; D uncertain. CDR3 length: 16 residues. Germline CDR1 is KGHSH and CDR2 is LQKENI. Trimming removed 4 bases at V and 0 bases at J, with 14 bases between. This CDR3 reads CASSQAELTSTDTQYF. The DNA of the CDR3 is TGTGCCAGCTCACAGGCAGAGCTTACTAGCACAGATACGCAGTATTTT.

CDR3 sequence (DNA): TGTGCCTCCGGAGGGAGGAATGAAAAACTGTTTTTT. Residues: CASGGRNEKLFF. The rearrangement links TRBV7-9 to TRBJ1-4, with no clear D. CDR1 is SEHNR, CDR2 FQNEAQ, per germline (reference sequence). Trimming took 11 bases from V and 5 from J, leaving 12 bases between them. The CDR3 length is 12 residues.

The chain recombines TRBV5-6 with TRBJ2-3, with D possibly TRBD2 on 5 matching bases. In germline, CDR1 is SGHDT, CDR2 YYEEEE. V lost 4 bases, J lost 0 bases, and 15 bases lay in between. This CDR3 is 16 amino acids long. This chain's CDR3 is CASSARTSASTDTQYF. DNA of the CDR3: TGTGCCAGCAGCGCCCGGACTTCTGCTAGCACAGATACGCAGTATTTT.